These 31 T cell receptor beta chains originate from one sample sequenced in a study of siplizumab effects on memory and regulatory T cells. No antigen has been assigned to these receptors. TCRdb keeps only in-frame clones here, not all; method: immunoSEQ multiplex PCR. The sample holds roughly 10,000 clones; about 43% are singletons and the top ten take about 20%. For around 6 days at 37°C, the mixed lymphocyte reaction cells were kept in coculture. The source material was CFSE-low (dividing) CD4+ T cells sorted from an allogeneic mixed lymphocyte reaction. Receptors were obtained from a human donor in good health; the cells came from an allogeneic mixed lymphocyte reaction.

Regarding this clone: Other DNA variants within this sample encode the same CDR3. This chain links TRBV9 with TRBJ1-1, with 8 bases identical to TRBD1. The germline V gene has CDR1 SGDLS and CDR2 YYNGEE. The J segment lost 5 bases and the V segment lost 4 bases, leaving 10 bases of the junction unmatched. This CDR3 is built from 15 residues. CDR3 DNA sequence: TGTGCCAGCAGCCCATCAGACAGGGGTTTTACTGAAGCTTTCTTT. This sequence encodes CASSPSDRGFTEAFF. The complete variable domain, with remaining parts taken from reference TRBV9 and TRBJ1-1, reads DSGVTQTPKHLITATGQRVTLRCSPRSGDLSVYWYQQSLDQGLQFLIQYYNGEERAKGNILERFSAQQFPDLHSELNLSSLELGDSALYFCASSPSDRGFTEAFFGQGTRLTVV.

The chain combines TRBV2 with TRBJ2-1; D gene ambiguous. Trimming removed 2 bases at V and 13 bases at J, with 12 bases between. CDR1 and CDR2 from the germline V gene are SNHLY and FYNNEI. The CDR3 extends over 12 amino acids. The DNA of the CDR3 is TGTGCCAGCAGTGAATTGGAATTACTACAGTTCTTC. This sequence encodes CASSELELLQFF.

The V and J genes are TRBV5-6 and TRBJ2-7; the match to TRBD2 covers 7 bases. Per the germline V gene, CDR1 is SGHDT and CDR2 is YYEEEE. The V and J ends lost 0 bases and 7 bases, in that order; junction bases with no gene match: 10. This CDR3 is 15 amino acids long. CDR3 amino acids: CASSLDGLGKREQYF. The CDR3 DNA reads as TGTGCCAGCAGCTTGGACGGACTAGGAAAAAGGGAGCAGTACTTC.

This clone is labeled as medium-sized. The V gene is TRBV6-5, the J gene TRBJ1-1; D perhaps matches TRBD1 (5 bases). The CDR3 is 12 amino acids. The germline V gene has CDR1 MNHEY and CDR2 SVGAGI. The V end was cut by 5 bases, the J end by 2 bases, with 6 bases between. CDR3 DNA sequence: TGTGCCAGCAGTAGGGGAAACACTGAAGCTTTCTTT. Its translation is CASSRGNTEAFF.

This rearrangement joins TRBV6-1 to TRBJ1-6; D remains ambiguous. The CDR3 loop spans 13 amino acids. Between the trimmed V and J ends, which lost 8 bases and 7 bases, there was a span of 12 bases. The germline V gene has CDR1 MNHNS and CDR2 SASEGT. In nucleotides, the CDR3 is TGTGCCAGCGAGAACAGATCCAATTCACCCCTCCACTTT. It yields the protein CASENRSNSPLHF.

This clone turned up a few times. This sequence joins TRBV2 and TRBJ2-5; perhaps TRBD2 as D (5 bases). The CDR3 loop spans 14 amino acids. In germline, CDR1 is SNHLY, CDR2 FYNNEI. Deletions cut 8 bases from V and 7 bases from J, with 20 bases between. As DNA, the CDR3 is TGTGCCAGCGGAGGAGAAAATAGAGTCGGGACCCAGTACTTC. Its translation: CASGGENRVGTQYF.

This sequence joins TRBV29-1 and TRBJ2-7; possible D gene TRBD1, 6 bases. V shed 7 bases and J shed 0 bases, with 16 bases lying between them. Germline V gene lookup returns CDR1 SQVTM and CDR2 ANQGSEA. CDR3 size: 14 residues. The CDR3 DNA follows: TGCAGCGGGGTAGGGAAAGGGGGCTCCTACGAGCAGTACTTC. Translated: CSGVGKGGSYEQYF.

The chain joins TRBV5-1 to TRBJ2-3; 10 positions match TRBD2. CDR1 is SGHRS and CDR2 is YFSETQ in the germline V gene. This CDR3 has 16 amino acids. Trimming cost V 0 bases and J 1 base; bases outside gene matches: 2. DNA for the CDR3: TGCGCCAGCAGCTTGGATGGGACTAGCGGCACAGATACGCAGTATTTT. Its protein is CASSLDGTSGTDTQYF. The full variable domain, with the rest looked up from reference TRBV5-1 and TRBJ2-3, is KAGVTQTPRYLIKTRGQQVTLSCSPISGHRSVSWYQQTPGQGLQFLFEYFSETQRNKGNFPGRFSGRQFSNSRSEMNVSTLELGDSALYLCASSLDGTSGTDTQYFGPGTRLTVL.

CDR3 protein: CASSPPGQETQYF. CDR3 nucleotides: TGTGCCAGCAGCCCCCCCGGCCAAGAGACCCAGTACTTC. The rearrangement uses TRBV4-2 and TRBJ2-5, with D uncertain. This CDR3 is built from 13 residues. Trimming took off 4 bases at V and 1 base at J, with 7 bases between the two ends. Germline values: CDR1 LGHNA, CDR2 YNFKEQ.

The rearrangement uses TRBV7-9 and TRBJ2-5, with D unclear. Germline CDR1 is SEHNR and CDR2 is FQNEAQ (reference sequence). This CDR3 comprises 13 residues. Trimming shortened V by 5 bases and J by 7 bases, and 14 bases separated the two germline ends. The CDR3 protein is CASSPSSSWTQYF. CDR3 nucleotide sequence: TGTGCCAGCAGCCCATCGTCATCTTGGACCCAGTACTTC.

DNA for the CDR3: TGTGCCACCAGCAGAGATAATAGGCGGAACACTGAAGCTTTCTTT. Translation: CATSRDNRRNTEAFF. The chain is built from TRBV15 and TRBJ1-1; D not resolved. The germline V and J ends were trimmed by 0 bases and 1 base, with 9 bases remaining between them. The CDR3 extends over 15 amino acids. Germline CDR1 reads LNHNV; CDR2 reads YYDKDF (reference sequence).

The rearrangement joins TRBV11-2 to TRBJ1-1; a weak D match, TRBD1 (5 bases). Trimming pared 4 bases from V and 8 bases from J, leaving 14 bases between. Germline V gene data show CDR1 as SGHAT and CDR2 as FQNNGV. CDR3 size: 13 residues. The CDR3 here is CASSSVRGGEAFF. In DNA, the CDR3 is TGTGCCAGCAGCTCGGTGAGGGGAGGGGAAGCTTTCTTT. Together with reference TRBV11-2 and TRBJ1-1, the CDR3 gives the full variable domain: EAGVAQSPRYKIIEKRQSVAFWCNPISGHATLYWYQQILGQGPKLLIQFQNNGVVDDSQLPKDRFSAERLKGVDSTLKIQPAKLEDSAVYLCASSSVRGGEAFFGQGTRLTVV.

The genes are TRBV27 and TRBJ1-1; D remains ambiguous. The V and J ends lost 6 bases and 2 bases respectively, with 13 bases between them. The CDR3 consists of 14 residues. Germline values: CDR1 MNHEY, CDR2 SMNVEV (reference sequence). CDR3 sequence: CASSYGRTNTEAFF. In DNA form, the CDR3 reads TGTGCCAGCAGCTACGGACGGACCAACACTGAAGCTTTCTTT.

This sequence joins TRBV5-4 and TRBJ2-1, with D perhaps TRBD2 (7 bases). The CDR3 is 16 residues long. Trimming stripped 5 bases from V and 5 bases from J, with 20 bases between. Germline-derived CDR1 and CDR2 are SGHNT and YYREEE (reference sequence). Here the CDR3 DNA reads TGTGCCAGCAGTCCCGGGGGGCACTCGGAGGACAATGAGCAGTTCTTC. Its protein product is CASSPGGHSEDNEQFF.

This clone was counted a few times. The chain joins TRBV6-6 to TRBJ1-2; D ambiguous. CDR1 MNHNY and CDR2 SVGAGI come from the germline V gene (reference sequence). The CDR3 has 15 amino acids. The ends were cut back, 10 bases at V and 5 bases at J, with 23 bases in the middle. The CDR3 DNA sequence: TGTGCCACCATCCCTACCCGCTCAGCCTTATATGGCTACACCTTC. Its translation is CATIPTRSALYGYTF.

This clone is judged medium-sized. This sequence joins TRBV30 and TRBJ2-1, with D unresolved. This CDR3 comprises 15 residues. V gave up 2 bases and J gave up 0 bases, with 11 bases separating them. Germline CDR1 reads GTSNPN; CDR2 reads SVGIG (reference sequence). CDR3 nucleotide sequence: TGTGCCTGGAGTAATAGGGCGAGCTCCTACAATGAGCAGTTCTTC. This gives the protein CAWSNRASSYNEQFF.

This clone has more than one count but fewer than ten. The V and J genes are TRBV10-2 and TRBJ1-1; D perhaps matches TRBD1 (5 bases). Looked up from germline, CDR1 is WSHSY and CDR2 is SAAADI. Trimming took 7 bases from V and 5 from J, leaving 8 bases between them. This CDR3 comprises 11 residues. CDR3 sequence: CASKRGTEAFF. CDR3 DNA sequence: TGCGCCAGCAAGCGGGGGACTGAAGCTTTCTTT.

The chain employs TRBV7-8 and TRBJ2-5; 9 bases agree with TRBD2. CDR1 and CDR2 from the germline V gene are SGHVS and FQNEAQ. Unmatched junction bases numbered 6, after V lost 1 base and J lost 3 bases. CDR3 size: 16 residues. CDR3 residues: CASSLVSSGVKETQYF. CDR3 bases: TGTGCCAGCAGCTTAGTTTCTAGCGGGGTCAAAGAGACCCAGTACTTC. Full variable domain (rest looked up from reference TRBV7-8 and TRBJ2-5): GAGVSQSPRYKVAKRGQDVALRCDPISGHVSLFWYQQALGQGPEFLTYFQNEAQLDKSGLPSDRFFAERPEGSVSTLKIQRTQQEDSAVYLCASSLVSSGVKETQYFGPGTRLLVL.

This clone was found a few times. V and J are TRBV11-2 and TRBJ1-4; 9 bases map to TRBD1. Germline CDR1 and CDR2: SGHAT and FQNNGV. The CDR3 consists of 14 residues. Trimming cost V 6 bases and J 7 bases; bases outside gene matches: 6. The CDR3 region is CASRVGTGREKLFF. The CDR3 DNA follows: TGTGCCAGCAGGGTAGGGACAGGGCGTGAAAAACTGTTTTTT.

In its sample, this clone was seen a few times. This chain joins TRBV30 and TRBJ1-3, with D possibly matching TRBD1 (5 bases). The ends were cut back, 3 bases at V and 8 bases at J, with 11 bases in the middle. This CDR3 region has 12 residues. Germline values: CDR1 GTSNPN, CDR2 SVGIG (reference sequence). The CDR3 is CAWRTQGDTIYF. The CDR3 DNA follows: TGTGCCTGGAGAACTCAGGGAGACACCATATATTTT.

The V call is TRBV4-1, the J call TRBJ2-6; possibly TRBD1 or TRBD2 for D (5 bases each). CDR3 length: 19 residues. The germline V and J ends were trimmed by 1 base and 1 base, with 17 bases remaining between them. The germline CDR1 and CDR2 sequences are MGHRA and YSYEKL. The CDR3, as DNA: TGCGCCAGCAGCCAAGCAGGGACGGAGCTCTATTCTGGGGCCAACGTCCTGACTTTC. The encoded protein is CASSQAGTELYSGANVLTF.

In this sample, this clone turned up a few times. This chain joins TRBV20-1 and TRBJ2-5; D remains ambiguous. Germline V gene sequence: CDR1 DFQATT, CDR2 SNEGSKA (reference sequence). The CDR3 loop spans 11 amino acids. V was clipped by 8 bases and J by 5 bases, with 12 bases between them. The CDR3 coding sequence is TGCAGTTCCCACCTCAGGGAGACCCAGTACTTC. This codes for CSSHLRETQYF.

The chain combines TRBV19 with TRBJ2-1, with TRBD2 matching 10 bases. The V and J ends lost 0 bases and 2 bases, in that order; junction bases with no gene match: 4. The germline V gene has CDR1 LNHDA and CDR2 SQIVND (reference sequence). The CDR3 is 17 amino acids. The CDR3 loop is CASSIEGLAVTYNEQFF. The CDR3 DNA reads as TGTGCCAGTAGTATAGAAGGACTAGCGGTAACCTACAATGAGCAGTTCTTC.

The chain is built from TRBV6-6 and TRBJ2-2; a weak D match, TRBD1 (6 bases). Germline V lookup: CDR1 MNHNY, CDR2 SVGAGI (reference sequence). Trimming pared 2 bases from V and 0 bases from J, leaving 10 bases between. The CDR3 has 16 residues. The CDR3 sequence is CASSYPGHTNTGELFF. The CDR3 region has the DNA TGTGCCAGCAGTTACCCGGGACACACGAACACCGGGGAGCTGTTTTTT.

This clone rates as medium-sized. Additional DNA sequences in this sample encode the identical CDR3. The chain combines TRBV11-3 with TRBJ1-6, with D perhaps matching TRBD1 (5 bases). This CDR3 is built from 13 residues. With 4 bases removed from V and 7 bases from J, the gap between germline ends came to 8 bases. Germline CDR1 SGHNT, CDR2 YENEEA. The CDR3 reads CASSYGGNSPLHF. The CDR3 DNA is TGTGCCAGCAGCTACGGGGGGAATTCACCCCTCCACTTT.

The chain combines TRBV30 with TRBJ2-1, with 7 bases aligning to TRBD2. The CDR3 length is 16 residues. Unmatched junction bases numbered 19, after V lost 5 bases and J lost 9 bases. Germline CDR1 is GTSNPN and CDR2 is SVGIG (reference sequence). In DNA, the CDR3 is TGTGCCTGGGGTCCTAGGGGAACGGGAGGACAAAGTGAGCAGTTCTTC. It specifies CAWGPRGTGGQSEQFF.

This clone occurred a few times. CDR3 nucleotide sequence: TGTGCCAGCAGCGTCGACCCCTTGAGGGATACGCAGTATTTT. It codes for CASSVDPLRDTQYF. This chain links TRBV9 with TRBJ2-3; D call uncertain. Germline values: CDR1 SGDLS, CDR2 YYNGEE. Trimming cost V 2 bases and J 6 bases, with 13 bases left between them. The length of the CDR3 is 14 residues.

The chain recombines TRBV5-3 with TRBJ1-1; no reliable D call. TRBV5-3 is reported as an ORF; its role is uncertain. The ends were cut back, 8 bases at V and 6 bases at J, with 17 bases in the middle. This CDR3 comprises 13 residues. The DNA for the CDR3 is TGTGCCAGCAGTTCTTTAGGACGGGCTGAAGCTTTCTTT. It is translated as CASSSLGRAEAFF.

Written as DNA, the CDR3 is TGTGCCAGCAGCCACGGTGGTAACACTGAAGCTTTCTTT. This translates into CASSHGGNTEAFF. The chain employs TRBV7-3 and TRBJ1-1; D not resolved. V was pared by 5 bases and J by 2 bases, with 9 bases between. The CDR3 is 13 amino acids. The germline CDR1 and CDR2 sequences are SGHTA and FQGTGA.

By share, this clone ranks as medium-sized. The V gene is TRBV7-9, the J gene TRBJ1-1; D unclear. The CDR3 is 15 amino acids. V lost 2 bases, J lost 1 base, and 11 bases lay in between. Germline loops: CDR1 SEHNR, CDR2 FQNEAQ (reference sequence). DNA of the CDR3: TGTGCCAGCAGCTTAAGAGTAGTTCAGAACACTGAAGCTTTCTTT. This sequence encodes CASSLRVVQNTEAFF.

This rearrangement joins TRBV4-1 to TRBJ1-1, with a tentative D call TRBD1 (6 bases). Germline V gene sequence: CDR1 MGHRA, CDR2 YSYEKL. The CDR3 totals 15 residues. The ends were cut back, 2 bases at V and 4 bases at J, with 14 bases in the middle. CDR3 DNA sequence: TGCGCCAGCAGCCAAACAATACAGGGCCTCACTGAAGCTTTCTTT. Its protein product is CASSQTIQGLTEAFF.